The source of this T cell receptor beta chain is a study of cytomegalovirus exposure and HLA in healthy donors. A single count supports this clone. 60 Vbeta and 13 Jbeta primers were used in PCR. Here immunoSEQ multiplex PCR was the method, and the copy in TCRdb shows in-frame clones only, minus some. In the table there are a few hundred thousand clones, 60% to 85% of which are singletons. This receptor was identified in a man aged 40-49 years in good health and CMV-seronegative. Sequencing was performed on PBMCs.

The CDR3 reads CASSVEGLVAGEYNEQFF. In nucleotides, the CDR3 is TGTGCCAGCAGCGTAGAGGGTCTGGTTGCGGGCGAGTACAATGAGCAGTTCTTC. The chain couples TRBV9 to TRBJ2-1, with D perhaps matching TRBD2 (5 bases). This CDR3 has 18 residues. Germline lookup yields CDR1 SGDLS and CDR2 YYNGEE. Between the trimmed V and J ends, which lost 0 bases and 4 bases, there was a span of 20 bases.